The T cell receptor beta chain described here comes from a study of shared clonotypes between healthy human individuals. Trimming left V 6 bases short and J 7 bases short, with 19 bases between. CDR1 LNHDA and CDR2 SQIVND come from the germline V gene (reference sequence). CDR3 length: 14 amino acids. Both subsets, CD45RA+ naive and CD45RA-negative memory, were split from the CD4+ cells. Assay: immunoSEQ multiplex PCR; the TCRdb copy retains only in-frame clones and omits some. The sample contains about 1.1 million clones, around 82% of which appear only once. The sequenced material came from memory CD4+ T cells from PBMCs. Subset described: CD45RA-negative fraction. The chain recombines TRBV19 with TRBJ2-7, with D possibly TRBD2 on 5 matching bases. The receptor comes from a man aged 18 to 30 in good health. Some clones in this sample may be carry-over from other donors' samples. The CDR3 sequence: CASSTATGSQEQYF. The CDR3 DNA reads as TGTGCCAGTAGCACAGCGACGGGGAGCCAGGAGCAGTACTTC.